Listed below are T cell receptor beta chains from one sample, sequenced in a study of persistence of HIV-infected CD4 T cells. These receptors are not linked to any known antigen. Sequencing was performed with immunoSEQ multiplex PCR; in TCRdb, only in-frame clones are kept and a portion is missing. Among 25,000 to 35,000 clones, roughly four fifths were seen once, and the ten largest hold around 0.86%. The sample consisted of CD4+ T cells sorted from PBMCs after approximately 19-hour stimulation, taken from a patient who received antiretroviral therapy. The receptors originated from an adult man with HIV who was CMV-seropositive. CDR3s include the opening cysteine and the closing phenylalanine or tryptophan. Each record gives: clone size, D gene, J gene, V gene, CDR3 protein, CDR3 DNA. D genes are given only for firm matches. Part of the rows lack a size; the others show once, few, many or a class for expanded clones.

- - TRBJ2-3 TRBV7-2 CASSYGRTDTQYF TGTGCCAGCAGCTACGGACGCACAGATACGCAGTATTTT
- - TRBJ1-3 TRBV4-3 CASSQDLGAGNTIYF TGCGCCAGCAGCCAAGATCTAGGGGCTGGAAACACCATATATTTT
- - TRBJ1-6 TRBV28 CAVTEGVSGPLHF TGTGCCGTAACTGAGGGGGTTTCGGGACCCCTCCACTTT
- - TRBJ2-2 TRBV29-1 CSVGRANTGELFF TGCAGCGTTGGACGTGCGAACACCGGGGAGCTGTTTTTT
few - TRBJ1-4 TRBV6-5 CASKKGGAGEKLFF TGTGCCAGCAAAAAAGGGGGGGCGGGTGAAAAACTGTTTTTT
- TRBD1 TRBJ2-3 TRBV5-1 CASSPGDRDMNTQYF TGCGCCAGCAGCCCCGGGGACAGGGATATGAATACGCAGTATTTT
- - TRBJ1-1 TRBV6-5 CASSYIRPMNTEAFF TGTGCCAGCAGTTATATCCGGCCCATGAACACTGAAGCTTTCTTT
- - TRBJ1-4 TRBV30 CACKVEKLFF TGTGCCTGCAAAGTTGAAAAACTGTTTTTT
- - TRBJ1-2 TRBV5-1 CASSLNSNYGYTF TGCGCCAGCAGCTTGAACAGTAACTATGGCTACACCTTC
once - TRBJ1-1 TRBV29-1 CSVGTSQNTEAFF TGCAGCGTTGGAACCAGTCAGAACACTGAAGCTTTCTTT
- TRBD1 TRBJ1-1 TRBV7-9 CASSSRDRGRMNTEAFF TGTGCCAGCAGCTCGCGGGACAGGGGGAGGATGAACACTGAAGCTTTCTTT
- - TRBJ2-3 TRBV6-5 CASSYKISSTDTQYF TGTGCCAGCAGTTACAAGATTTCTAGCACAGATACGCAGTATTTT
- - TRBJ2-7 TRBV28 CASSLWDRTYEQYF TGTGCCAGCAGTTTATGGGACAGAACTTACGAGCAGTACTTC
- - TRBJ1-6 TRBV21-1 CASSPRTRSPLHF TGTGCCAGCAGCCCCCGTACTCGGTCACCCCTCCACTTT
- - TRBJ1-4 TRBV30 CAWSPRGTATNEKLFF TGTGCCTGGAGCCCCAGAGGCACAGCAACTAATGAAAAACTGTTTTTT
- - TRBJ1-4 TRBV19 CASRTSGEKLFF TGTGCCAGTAGGACTTCTGGGGAAAAACTGTTTTTT
few TRBD1 TRBJ2-2 TRBV28 CASRRQGARTGELFF TGTGCCAGCAGACGACAGGGGGCTAGGACCGGGGAGCTGTTTTTT
- - TRBJ2-6 TRBV20-1 CSHLRANVLTF TGCAGCCACTTAAGGGCCAACGTCCTGACTTTC
once - TRBJ1-6 TRBV25-1 CASSVQGLLSSPLHF TGTGCCAGCAGCGTCCAGGGGCTGTTGAGTTCACCCCTCCACTTT
- TRBD1 TRBJ1-3 TRBV2 CASSEAGTVISGNTIYF TGTGCCAGCAGTGAAGCCGGGACAGTTATCTCTGGAAACACCATATATTTT
- TRBD2 TRBJ2-3 TRBV30 CAWNPWGGVNTDTQYF TGTGCCTGGAACCCCTGGGGAGGGGTTAACACAGATACGCAGTATTTT
- - TRBJ2-5 TRBV14 CASSHYTGKETQYF TGTGCCAGCAGCCACTACACAGGAAAAGAGACCCAGTACTTC
- - TRBJ2-7 TRBV18 CASSPRYPYEQYF TGTGCCAGCTCACCTCGCTATCCCTACGAGCAGTACTTC
once TRBD2 TRBJ2-7 TRBV27 CASSIPWTSGYEQYF TGTGCCAGCAGCATCCCCTGGACTAGCGGCTACGAGCAGTACTTC
- - TRBJ2-1 TRBV6-5 CASSWDWTSSYNEQFF TGTGCCAGCAGTTGGGACTGGACGAGCTCCTACAATGAGCAGTTCTTC
once TRBD1 TRBJ1-2 TRBV2 CASSARQGSAGYTF TGTGCCAGCAGTGCCAGACAGGGCTCTGCGGGCTACACCTTC
- TRBD1 TRBJ1-3 TRBV5-5 CASSTPLGTGAGNTIYF TGTGCCAGCAGCACCCCTCTAGGGACAGGGGCTGGAAACACCATATATTTT
- - TRBJ2-3 TRBV11-3 CASSLGLAKSTDTQYF TGTGCCAGCAGCCTAGGGTTGGCGAAAAGCACAGATACGCAGTATTTT
- - TRBJ1-5 TRBV21-1 CASSKGVDQPQHF TGTGCCAGCAGCAAAGGCGTGGATCAGCCCCAGCATTTT
- - TRBJ1-2 TRBV7-8 CASSLERLTNYGYTF TGTGCCAGCAGCTTAGAACGGCTTACTAACTATGGCTACACCTTC
- - TRBJ2-7 TRBV6-6 CASTRGARYEQYF TGTGCCAGCACCCGGGGGGCAAGGTACGAGCAGTACTTC
- - TRBJ2-6 TRBV6-1 CASSEAIGFTTSGANVLTF TGTGCCAGCAGTGAAGCGATCGGGTTTACGACGTCTGGGGCCAACGTCCTGACTTTC
few - TRBJ1-1 TRBV6-1 CATMTEKAFF TGTGCCACCATGACGGAAAAAGCTTTCTTT
- - TRBJ2-5 TRBV20-1 CSAARETQYF TGCAGTGCCGCTAGGGAGACCCAGTACTTC
few - TRBJ1-3 TRBV4-1 CASSQDKARSPRRTIYF TGCGCCAGCAGCCAAGATAAAGCCCGGAGTCCTCGGAGGACCATATATTTT
- - TRBJ1-3 TRBV3-1/TRBV3-2 CASSQSDVAIYF TGTGCCAGCAGCCAGTCAGATGTTGCCATATATTTT
- TRBD1 TRBJ2-2 TRBV7-2 CASSWRQGARSGELFF TGTGCCAGCAGCTGGCGACAGGGGGCGCGGTCTGGGGAGCTGTTTTTT
- - TRBJ2-7 TRBV6-5 CAIPGTPSYEQYF TGTGCCATTCCCGGAACCCCGTCCTACGAGCAGTACTTC
- - TRBJ2-7 TRBV7-6 CASSPGGTAGHEQYF TGTGCCAGCTCCCCCGGAGGGACAGCGGGACACGAGCAGTACTTC
- - TRBJ2-1 TRBV2 CASKDQLDEQFF TGTGCCAGCAAAGACCAACTCGATGAGCAGTTCTTC
- - TRBJ2-4 TRBV6-2/TRBV6-3 CASSDTRVGKNIQYF TGTGCCAGCAGTGATACTAGGGTTGGCAAAAACATTCAGTACTTC